This T cell receptor beta chain stems from a study of blood T cell repertoires in COVID-19. Study context: Samples taken during acute and convalescent COVID-19 were collected in the United States, Italy and Spain. Sources were T cells, B-cell-depleted T cells, or PBMCs; the material itself was cDNA or gDNA.

With respect to this clone: The germline gene is not matched at one end of the junction; a read error may be the cause.

This CDR3 is 14 amino acids long. Per germline, CDR1 SNHLY and CDR2 FYNNEI. Measured with immunoSEQ multiplex PCR; TCRdb has only the in-frame clones, and not every one. The sample consists of roughly 81,000 clones, about nine tenths of them appearing once. The receptor comes from a woman aged 45-60 years in a cohort sampled during active COVID-19. V and J are TRBV2 and TRBJ2-7; TRBD2 matches at 13 bases. What was sequenced was peripheral blood. The CDR3 sequence is CASSKGLAGLALHF. CDR3 nucleotide sequence: TGTGCCAGCAGTAAGGGACTAGCGGGGCTAGCGCTACACTTC.